The sequence of this TCR beta chain was determined in a study of cytomegalovirus exposure and HLA in healthy donors. Across the whole study: Early on, a data release was issued that held some 85 million unique TCRs from HLA-typed donors. Study-level findings and limits: The records held CMV serostatus as the only immune exposure information.

In regard to this clone: Antigen: not known.

A multiplex PCR was run with 60 Vbeta primers and 13 Jbeta primers. The protocol was immunoSEQ multiplex PCR, while the TCRdb copy is restricted to in-frame clones and leaves out a portion. Among some 170,000 clones listed, around 76% were seen once. Trimming stripped 6 bases from V and 7 bases from J, with 15 bases between. CDR1 is SGHNT, CDR2 YENEEA, per germline. The CDR3 has 14 amino acids. The specimen was PBMCs. V gene TRBV11-3 combines with J gene TRBJ2-2; possibly TRBD2 for D (5 bases). The receptor's source is a woman between 35 and 50 years old in good health and CMV-seronegative. The CDR3 DNA follows: TGTGCCAGCAGTTCCTCCGGACTTTTCGGGGAGCTGTTTTTT. Translating gives CASSSSGLFGELFF.